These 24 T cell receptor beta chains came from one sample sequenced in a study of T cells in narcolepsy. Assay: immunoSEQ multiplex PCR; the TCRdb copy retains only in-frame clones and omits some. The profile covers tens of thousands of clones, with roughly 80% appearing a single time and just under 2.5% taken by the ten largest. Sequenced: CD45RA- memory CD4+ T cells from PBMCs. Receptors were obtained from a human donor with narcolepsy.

CDR3 sequence reads: CASSFAGQGSPDTQYF. DNA for the CDR3: TGCGCCAGCAGTTTTGCGGGACAGGGGTCGCCAGATACGCAGTATTTT. The chain links TRBV5-1 to TRBJ2-3; 10 nucleotides align to TRBD1. CDR1 is SGHRS and CDR2 is YFSETQ in the germline V gene. V was clipped by 5 bases and J by 4 bases; unmatched bases: 10. This CDR3 has 16 amino acids.

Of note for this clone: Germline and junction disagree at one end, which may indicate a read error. The CDR3 is CASSLDYYDEQFF. Written as DNA, the CDR3 is TGTGCCAGCAGCTTAGACTACTACGATGAGCAGTTCTTC. The chain combines TRBV7-7 with TRBJ2-1; no clear D. There are 13 residues in the CDR3. The V gene's germline CDR1 is SSHAT and CDR2 FNYEAQ (reference sequence).

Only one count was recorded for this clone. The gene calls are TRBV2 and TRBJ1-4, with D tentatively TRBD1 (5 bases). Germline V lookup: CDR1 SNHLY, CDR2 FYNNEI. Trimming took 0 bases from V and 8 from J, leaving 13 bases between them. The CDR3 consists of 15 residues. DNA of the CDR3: TGTGCCAGCAGTGAAGCGGGGGAGGGAGGCGAAAAACTGTTTTTT. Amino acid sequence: CASSEAGEGGEKLFF. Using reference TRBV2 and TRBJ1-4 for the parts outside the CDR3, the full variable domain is EPEVTQTPSHQVTQMGQEVILRCVPISNHLYFYWYRQILGQKVEFLVSFYNNEISEKSEIFDDQFSVERPDGSNFTLKIRSTKLEDSAMYFCASSEAGEGGEKLFFGSGTQLSVL.

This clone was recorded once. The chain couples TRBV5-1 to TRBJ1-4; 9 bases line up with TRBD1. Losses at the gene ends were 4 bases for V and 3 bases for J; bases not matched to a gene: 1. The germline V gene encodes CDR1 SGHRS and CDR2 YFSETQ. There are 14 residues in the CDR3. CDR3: CASSRQGANEKLFF. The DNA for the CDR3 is TGCGCCAGCAGCCGACAGGGGGCTAATGAAAAACTGTTTTTT.

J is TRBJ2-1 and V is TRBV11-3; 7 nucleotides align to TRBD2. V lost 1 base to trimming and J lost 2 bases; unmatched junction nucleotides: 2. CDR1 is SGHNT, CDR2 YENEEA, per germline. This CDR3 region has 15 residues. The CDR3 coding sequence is TGTGCCAGCAGCTTAGGCGGGAGCCCCTACAATGAGCAGTTCTTC. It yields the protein CASSLGGSPYNEQFF.

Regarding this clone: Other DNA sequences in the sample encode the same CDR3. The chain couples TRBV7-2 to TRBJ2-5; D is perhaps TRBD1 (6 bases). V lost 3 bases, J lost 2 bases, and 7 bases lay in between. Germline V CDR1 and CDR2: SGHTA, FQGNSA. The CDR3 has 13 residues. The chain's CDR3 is CASSFGQQETQYF. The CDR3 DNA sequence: TGTGCCAGCAGCTTCGGACAGCAAGAGACCCAGTACTTC.

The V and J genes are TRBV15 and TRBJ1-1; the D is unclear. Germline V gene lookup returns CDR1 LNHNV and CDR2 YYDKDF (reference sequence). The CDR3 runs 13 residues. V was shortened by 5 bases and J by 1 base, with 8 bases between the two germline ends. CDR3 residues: CATSFDTNTEAFF. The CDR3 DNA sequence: TGTGCCACCAGCTTCGACACGAACACTGAAGCTTTCTTT.

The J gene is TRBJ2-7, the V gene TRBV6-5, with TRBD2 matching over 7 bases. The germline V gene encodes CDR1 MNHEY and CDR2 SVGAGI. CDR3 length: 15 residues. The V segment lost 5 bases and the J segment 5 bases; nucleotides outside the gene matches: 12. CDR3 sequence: CASSPRGREFDEQYF. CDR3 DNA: TGTGCCAGCAGTCCGCGGGGGAGAGAGTTCGACGAGCAGTACTTC.

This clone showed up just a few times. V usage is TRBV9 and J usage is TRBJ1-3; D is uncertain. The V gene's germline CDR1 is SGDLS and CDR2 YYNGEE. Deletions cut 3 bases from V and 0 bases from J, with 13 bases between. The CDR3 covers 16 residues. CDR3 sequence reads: CASSASVSLSGNTIYF. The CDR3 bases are TGTGCCAGCAGCGCCTCAGTCAGCCTCTCTGGAAACACCATATATTTT.

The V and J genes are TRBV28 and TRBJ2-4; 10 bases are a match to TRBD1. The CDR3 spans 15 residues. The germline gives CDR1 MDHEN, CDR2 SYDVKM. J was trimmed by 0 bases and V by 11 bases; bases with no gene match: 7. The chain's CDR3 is CAPGQGFLAKNIQYF. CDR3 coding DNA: TGTGCCCCGGGACAGGGGTTCCTAGCCAAAAACATTCAGTACTTC.

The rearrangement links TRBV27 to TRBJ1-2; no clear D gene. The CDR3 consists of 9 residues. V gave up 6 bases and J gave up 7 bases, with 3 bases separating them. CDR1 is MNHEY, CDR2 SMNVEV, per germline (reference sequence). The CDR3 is CASRCGYTF. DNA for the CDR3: TGTGCCAGCAGGTGTGGCTACACCTTC.

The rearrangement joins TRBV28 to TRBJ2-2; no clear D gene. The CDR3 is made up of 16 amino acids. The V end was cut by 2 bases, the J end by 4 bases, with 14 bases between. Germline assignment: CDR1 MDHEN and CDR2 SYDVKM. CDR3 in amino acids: CASSLVPAAPTGELFF. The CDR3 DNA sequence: TGTGCCAGCAGTTTAGTCCCGGCTGCTCCCACCGGGGAGCTGTTTTTT.

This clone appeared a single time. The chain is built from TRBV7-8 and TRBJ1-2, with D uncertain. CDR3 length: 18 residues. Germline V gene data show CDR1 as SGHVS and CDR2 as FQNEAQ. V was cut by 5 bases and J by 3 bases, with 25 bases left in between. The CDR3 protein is CASSNLHSVEERDYGYTF. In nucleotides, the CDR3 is TGTGCCAGCAGCAATTTACATTCTGTGGAAGAGAGGGACTATGGCTACACCTTC. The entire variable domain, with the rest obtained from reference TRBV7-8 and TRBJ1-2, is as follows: GAGVSQSPRYKVAKRGQDVALRCDPISGHVSLFWYQQALGQGPEFLTYFQNEAQLDKSGLPSDRFFAERPEGSVSTLKIQRTQQEDSAVYLCASSNLHSVEERDYGYTFGSGTRLTVV.

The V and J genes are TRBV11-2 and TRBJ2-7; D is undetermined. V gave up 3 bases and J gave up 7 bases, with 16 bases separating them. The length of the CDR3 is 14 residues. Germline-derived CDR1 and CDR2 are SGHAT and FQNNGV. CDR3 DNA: TGTGCCAGCAGCTTGCCAGCAAGGGCATATGAGCAGTACTTC. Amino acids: CASSLPARAYEQYF.

The CDR3 region has the DNA TGCAGCGGCCGGACAGGGATGGCTGAAAAACTGTTTTTT. Translation gives CSGRTGMAEKLFF. The chain has TRBV29-1 and TRBJ1-4; 8 bases agree with TRBD1. From germline, CDR1 is SQVTM and CDR2 ANQGSEA. The CDR3 spans 13 residues. V trimming: 7 bases; J trimming: 7 bases; junction bases outside the gene matches: 8. The whole variable domain, filled in from reference TRBV29-1 and TRBJ1-4, reads SAVISQKPSRDICQRGTSLTIQCQVDSQVTMMFWYRQQPGQSLTLIATANQGSEATYESGFVIDKFPISRPNLTFSTLTVSNMSPEDSSIYLCSGRTGMAEKLFFGSGTQLSVL.

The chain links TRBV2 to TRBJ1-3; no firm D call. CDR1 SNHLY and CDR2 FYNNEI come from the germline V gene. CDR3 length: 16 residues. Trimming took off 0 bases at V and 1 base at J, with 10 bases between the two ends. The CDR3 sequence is CASSEARYRSGNTIYF. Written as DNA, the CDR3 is TGTGCCAGCAGTGAAGCGAGGTATAGGTCTGGAAACACCATATATTTT.

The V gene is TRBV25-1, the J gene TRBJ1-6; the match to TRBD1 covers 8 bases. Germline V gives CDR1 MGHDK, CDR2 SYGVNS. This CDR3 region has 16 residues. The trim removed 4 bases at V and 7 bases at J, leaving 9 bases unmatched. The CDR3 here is CASSALGQGGNSPLHF. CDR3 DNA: TGTGCCAGCAGTGCCCTCGGACAGGGAGGCAATTCACCCCTCCACTTT.

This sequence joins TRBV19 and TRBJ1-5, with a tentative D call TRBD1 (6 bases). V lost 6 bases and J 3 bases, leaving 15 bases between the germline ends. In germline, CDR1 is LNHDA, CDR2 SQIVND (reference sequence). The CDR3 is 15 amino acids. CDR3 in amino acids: CASRSGQNSNQPQHF. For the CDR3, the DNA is TGTGCCAGTAGATCCGGACAGAACTCCAATCAGCCCCAGCATTTT. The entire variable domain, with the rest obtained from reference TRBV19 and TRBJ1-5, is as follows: DGGITQSPKYLFRKEGQNVTLSCEQNLNHDAMYWYRQDPGQGLRLIYYSQIVNDFQKGDIAEGYSVSREKKESFPLTVTSAQKNPTAFYLCASRSGQNSNQPQHFGDGTRLSIL.

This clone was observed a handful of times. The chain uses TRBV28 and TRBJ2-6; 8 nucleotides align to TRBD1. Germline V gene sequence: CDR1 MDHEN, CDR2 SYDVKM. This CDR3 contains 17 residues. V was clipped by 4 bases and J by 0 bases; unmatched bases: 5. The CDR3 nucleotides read TGTGCCAGCAGTTCTCTCGGACAGGGCTCTGGGGCCAACGTCCTGACTTTC. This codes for CASSSLGQGSGANVLTF.

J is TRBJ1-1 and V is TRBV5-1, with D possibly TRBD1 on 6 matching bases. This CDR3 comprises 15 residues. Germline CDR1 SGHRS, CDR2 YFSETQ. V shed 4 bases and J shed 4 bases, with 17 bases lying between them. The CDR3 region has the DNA TGCGCCAGCAGCATCCTACAGGGCGGGCGCACTGAAGCTTTCTTT. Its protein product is CASSILQGGRTEAFF.

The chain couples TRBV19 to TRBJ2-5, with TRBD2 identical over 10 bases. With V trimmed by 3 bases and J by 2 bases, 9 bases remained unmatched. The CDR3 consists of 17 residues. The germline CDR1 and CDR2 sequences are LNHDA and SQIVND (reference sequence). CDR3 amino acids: CASSISLAGSLQETQYF. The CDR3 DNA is TGTGCCAGTAGTATTTCACTAGCGGGGAGTCTACAAGAGACCCAGTACTTC.

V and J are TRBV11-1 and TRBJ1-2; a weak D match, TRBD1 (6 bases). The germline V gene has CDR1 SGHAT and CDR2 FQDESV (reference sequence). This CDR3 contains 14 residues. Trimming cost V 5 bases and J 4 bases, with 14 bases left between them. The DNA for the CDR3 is TGTGCCAGCAGCGCAGGGGATTTTGTCTATGGCTACACCTTC. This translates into CASSAGDFVYGYTF.

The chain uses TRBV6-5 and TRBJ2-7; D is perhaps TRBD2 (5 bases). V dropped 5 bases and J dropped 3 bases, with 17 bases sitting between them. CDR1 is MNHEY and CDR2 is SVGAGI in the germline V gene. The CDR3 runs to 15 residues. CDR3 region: CASSKDRRSDYEQYF. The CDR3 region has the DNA TGTGCCAGCAGTAAAGATCGGAGGTCAGACTACGAGCAGTACTTC.

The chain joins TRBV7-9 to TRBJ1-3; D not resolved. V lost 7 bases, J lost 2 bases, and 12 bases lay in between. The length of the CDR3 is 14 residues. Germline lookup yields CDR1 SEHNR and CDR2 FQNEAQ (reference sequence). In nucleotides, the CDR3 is TGTGCCAGCATCCTCGGGAGGACTGGAAACACCATATATTTT. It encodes CASILGRTGNTIYF.